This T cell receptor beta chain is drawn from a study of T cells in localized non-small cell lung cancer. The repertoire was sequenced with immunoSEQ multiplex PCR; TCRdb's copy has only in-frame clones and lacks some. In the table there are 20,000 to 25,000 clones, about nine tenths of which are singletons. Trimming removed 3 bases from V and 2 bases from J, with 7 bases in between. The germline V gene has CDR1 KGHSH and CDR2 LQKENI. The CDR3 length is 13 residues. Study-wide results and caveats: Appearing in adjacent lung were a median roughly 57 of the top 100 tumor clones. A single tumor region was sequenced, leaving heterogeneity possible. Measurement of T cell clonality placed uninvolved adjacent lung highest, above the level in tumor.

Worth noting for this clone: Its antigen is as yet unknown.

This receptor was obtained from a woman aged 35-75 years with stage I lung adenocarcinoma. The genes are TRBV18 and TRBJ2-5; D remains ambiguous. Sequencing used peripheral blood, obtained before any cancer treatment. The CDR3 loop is CASSPRQQETQYF. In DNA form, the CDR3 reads TGTGCCAGCTCACCTCGGCAGCAAGAGACCCAGTACTTC.